Included here is one T cell receptor beta chain sequence, with context. The data originate from a study of OX40 agonist ivuxolimab in advanced cancers. Germline V lookup: CDR1 LNHDA, CDR2 SQIVND (reference sequence). This CDR3 has 19 residues. V shed 1 base and J shed 0 bases, with 19 bases lying between them. Repertoires were generated with immunoSEQ multiplex PCR, while TCRdb's copy carries only in-frame clones and drops some. This table has roughly 24,000 clones, around 89% appearing once. The chain uses TRBV19 and TRBJ2-1; a possible D gene is TRBD2 (6 bases). The sequence came from an adult with an advanced solid tumor such as melanoma, head and neck, liver or kidney cancer. The material sequenced was CD4+ or CD8+ T cells sorted from blood, taken in a trial of the OX40 agonist ivuxolimab. This CDR3 reads CASSIVRGWGESSYNEQFF. CDR3 nucleotide sequence: TGTGCCAGTAGTATAGTTAGGGGATGGGGGGAAAGCTCCTACAATGAGCAGTTCTTC.